This entry is about one TCR beta chain. Profiling relied on immunoSEQ multiplex PCR, and the TCRdb table lists in-frame clones only, not all of them. This table has roughly 240,000 clones, over 75% appearing once. The data originate from a study of Ad26.COV2.S vaccination and SARS-CoV-2 variants. Germline V lookup: CDR1 SGHNT, CDR2 YENEEA. V was trimmed by 5 bases and J by 2 bases, leaving 5 bases between them. This CDR3 region has 12 residues. Treatment defined: 15 to 20 received Ad26.COV2.S at low or high dose, single or two shots; 5 received placebo; per-sample allocation not given. Samples came from day 63 after the first vaccine or placebo injection.

The sequence was collected from a person aged 18-65 years who received the Ad26.COV2.S COVID-19 vaccine or a placebo. The V call is TRBV11-3, the J call TRBJ2-3; D gene unclear. The material was peripheral blood, obtained in a trial of Ad26.COV2.S vaccine versus placebo. This CDR3 reads CASSLVTDTQYF. CDR3 in DNA: TGTGCCAGCAGCCTAGTCACAGATACGCAGTATTTT.